This T cell receptor (beta chain) was recorded in a study of control samples from healthy donors and cancer patients. TCRdb keeps only in-frame clones here, not all; method: immunoSEQ multiplex PCR. The table has over 150,000 clones, 90% to 95% seen once. The V end lost 0 bases, the J end lost 5 bases, and 10 bases lay between the germline ends. This CDR3 comprises 14 residues. CDR1 MNHNY and CDR2 SVGAGI come from the germline V gene (reference sequence). The V and J genes are TRBV6-6 and TRBJ1-2; D gene ambiguous. The material sequenced was PBMCs. The clonotype was recovered from a man between 60 and 75 years old with colorectal cancer. For the CDR3, the DNA is TGTGCCAGCAGTTACTCGAATACCGTTTATGGCTACACCTTC. Translated: CASSYSNTVYGYTF.